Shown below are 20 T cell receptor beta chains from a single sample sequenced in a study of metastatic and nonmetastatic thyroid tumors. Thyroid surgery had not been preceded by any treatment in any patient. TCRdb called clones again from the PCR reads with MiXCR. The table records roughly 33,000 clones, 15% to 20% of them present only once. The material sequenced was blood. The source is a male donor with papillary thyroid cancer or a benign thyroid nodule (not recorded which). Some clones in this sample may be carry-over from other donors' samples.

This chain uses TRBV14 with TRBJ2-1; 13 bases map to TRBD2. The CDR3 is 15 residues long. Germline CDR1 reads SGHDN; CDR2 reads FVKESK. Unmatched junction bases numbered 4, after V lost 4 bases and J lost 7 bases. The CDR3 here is CASSRTSGRANEQFF. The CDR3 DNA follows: TGTGCCAGCAGCCGAACTAGCGGGAGGGCGAATGAGCAGTTCTTC.

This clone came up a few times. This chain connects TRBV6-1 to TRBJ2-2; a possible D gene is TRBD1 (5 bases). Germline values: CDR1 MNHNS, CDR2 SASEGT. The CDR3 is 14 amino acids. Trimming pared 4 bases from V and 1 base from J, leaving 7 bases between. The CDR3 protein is CASSGTKNTGELFF. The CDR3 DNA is TGTGCCAGCAGTGGGACAAAGAACACCGGGGAGCTGTTTTTT.

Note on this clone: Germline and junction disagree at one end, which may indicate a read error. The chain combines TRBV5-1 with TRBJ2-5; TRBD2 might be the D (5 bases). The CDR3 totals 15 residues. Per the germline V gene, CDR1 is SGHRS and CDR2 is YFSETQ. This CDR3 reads CANSLFSGSGETQYF. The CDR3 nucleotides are TGCGCCAACAGCTTGTTCTCGGGGAGTGGAGAGACCCAGTACTTC.

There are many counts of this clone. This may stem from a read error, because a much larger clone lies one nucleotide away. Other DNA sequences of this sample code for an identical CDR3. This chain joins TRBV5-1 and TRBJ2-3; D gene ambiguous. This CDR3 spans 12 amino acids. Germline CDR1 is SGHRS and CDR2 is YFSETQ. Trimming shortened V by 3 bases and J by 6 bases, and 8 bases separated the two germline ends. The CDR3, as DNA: TGCGCCAGCAGCTCGGAACGGGATACGCAGTATTTT. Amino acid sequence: CASSSERDTQYF.

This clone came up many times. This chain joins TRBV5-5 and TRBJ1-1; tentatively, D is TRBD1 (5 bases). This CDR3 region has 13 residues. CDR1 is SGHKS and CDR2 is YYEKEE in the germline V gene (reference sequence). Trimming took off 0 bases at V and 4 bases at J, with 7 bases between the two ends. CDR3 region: CASSLADSTEAFF. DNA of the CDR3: TGTGCCAGCAGCTTGGCCGACAGCACTGAAGCTTTCTTT. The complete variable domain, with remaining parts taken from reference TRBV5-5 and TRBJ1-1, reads DAGVTQSPTHLIKTRGQQVTLRCSPISGHKSVSWYQQVLGQGPQFIFQYYEKEERGRGNFPDRFSARQFPNYSSELNVNALLLGDSALYLCASSLADSTEAFFGQGTRLTVV.

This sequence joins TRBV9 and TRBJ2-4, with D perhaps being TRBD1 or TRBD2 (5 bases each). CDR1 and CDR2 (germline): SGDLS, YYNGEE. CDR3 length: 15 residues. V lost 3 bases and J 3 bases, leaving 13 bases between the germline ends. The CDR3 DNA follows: TGTGCCAGCAGCGCCGGGACGGGCCTCAAAAACATTCAGTACTTC. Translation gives CASSAGTGLKNIQYF.

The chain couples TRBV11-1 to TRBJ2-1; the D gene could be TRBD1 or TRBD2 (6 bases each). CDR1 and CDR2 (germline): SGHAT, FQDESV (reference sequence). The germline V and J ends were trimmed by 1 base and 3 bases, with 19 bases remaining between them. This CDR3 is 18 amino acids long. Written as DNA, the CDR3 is TGTGCCAGCAGCTTAGGGGGGGCTAGCTGGGGCCTCTACAATGAGCAGTTCTTC. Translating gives CASSLGGASWGLYNEQFF.

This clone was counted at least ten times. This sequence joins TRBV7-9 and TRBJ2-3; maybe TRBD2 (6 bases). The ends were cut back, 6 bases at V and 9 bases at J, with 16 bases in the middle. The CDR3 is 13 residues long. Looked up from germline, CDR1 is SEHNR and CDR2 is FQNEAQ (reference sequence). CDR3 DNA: TGTGCCAGCAGACCCGGGGGAGACGGGACGCAGTATTTT. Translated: CASRPGGDGTQYF. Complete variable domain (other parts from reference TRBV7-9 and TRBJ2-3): DTGVSQNPRHKITKRGQNVTFRCDPISEHNRLYWYRQTLGQGPEFLTYFQNEAQLEKSRLLSDRFSAERPKGSFSTLEIQRTEQGDSAMYLCASRPGGDGTQYFGPGTRLTVL.

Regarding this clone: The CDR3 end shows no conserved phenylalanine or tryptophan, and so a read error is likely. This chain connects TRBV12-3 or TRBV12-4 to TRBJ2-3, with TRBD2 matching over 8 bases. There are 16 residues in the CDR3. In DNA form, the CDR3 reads TGTGCCAGCACCCCGGGCCGGGGGGGGAGCACTGATACGCAGTATATT. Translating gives CASTPGRGGSTDTQYI.

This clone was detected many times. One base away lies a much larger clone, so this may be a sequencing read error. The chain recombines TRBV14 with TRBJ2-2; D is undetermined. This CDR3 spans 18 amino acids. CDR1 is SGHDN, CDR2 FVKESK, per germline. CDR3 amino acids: CASSQVVSLGPNAGELFF. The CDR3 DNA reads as TGTGCCAGCAGCCAAGTTGTATCGCTGGGCCCGAACGCCGGGGAGCTGTTTTTT.

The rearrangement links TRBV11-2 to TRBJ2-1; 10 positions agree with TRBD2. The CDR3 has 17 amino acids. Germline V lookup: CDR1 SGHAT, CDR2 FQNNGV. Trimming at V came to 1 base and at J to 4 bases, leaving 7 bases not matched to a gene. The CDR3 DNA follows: TGTGCCAGCAGCTTAGGCCCGGGACTAGCGCGTTACAATGAGCAGTTCTTC. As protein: CASSLGPGLARYNEQFF.

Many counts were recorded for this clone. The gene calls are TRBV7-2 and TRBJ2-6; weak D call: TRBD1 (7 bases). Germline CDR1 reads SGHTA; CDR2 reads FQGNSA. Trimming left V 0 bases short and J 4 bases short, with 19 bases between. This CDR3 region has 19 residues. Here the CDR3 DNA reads TGTGCCAGCAGCTTAGCGACGGGAGACAGGGTGCAGGGGGCCAACGTCCTGACTTTC. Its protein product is CASSLATGDRVQGANVLTF. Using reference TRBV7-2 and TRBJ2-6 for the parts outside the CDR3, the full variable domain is GAGVSQSPSNKVTEKGKDVELRCDPISGHTALYWYRQSLGQGLEFLIYFQGNSAPDKSGLPSDRFSAERTGGSVSTLTIQRTQQEDSAVYLCASSLATGDRVQGANVLTFGAGSRLTVL.

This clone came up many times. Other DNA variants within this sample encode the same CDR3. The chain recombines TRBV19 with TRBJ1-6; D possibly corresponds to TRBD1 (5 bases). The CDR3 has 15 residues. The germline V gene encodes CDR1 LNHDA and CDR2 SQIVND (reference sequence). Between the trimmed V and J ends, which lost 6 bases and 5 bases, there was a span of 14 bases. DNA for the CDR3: TGTGCCAGTAGGCCCTCCGGGGCCGATAATTCACCCCTCCACTTT. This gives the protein CASRPSGADNSPLHF.

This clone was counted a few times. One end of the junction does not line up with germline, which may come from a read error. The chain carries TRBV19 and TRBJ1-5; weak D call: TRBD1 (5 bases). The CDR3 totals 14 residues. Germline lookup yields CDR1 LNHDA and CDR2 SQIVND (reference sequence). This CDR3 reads CACSIQGFRQPQHF. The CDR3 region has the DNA TGTGCCTGTAGTATCCAGGGATTTCGTCAGCCCCAGCATTTT.

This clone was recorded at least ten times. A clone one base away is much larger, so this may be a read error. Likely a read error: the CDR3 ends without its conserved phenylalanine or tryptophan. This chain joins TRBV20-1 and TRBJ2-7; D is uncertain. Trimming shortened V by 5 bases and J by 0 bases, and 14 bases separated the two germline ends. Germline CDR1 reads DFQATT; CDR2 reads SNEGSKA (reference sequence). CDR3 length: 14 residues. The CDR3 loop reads CSARITSSSYEQYL. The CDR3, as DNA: TGCAGTGCTCGTATCACCAGTAGCTCCTACGAGCAGTACCTC.

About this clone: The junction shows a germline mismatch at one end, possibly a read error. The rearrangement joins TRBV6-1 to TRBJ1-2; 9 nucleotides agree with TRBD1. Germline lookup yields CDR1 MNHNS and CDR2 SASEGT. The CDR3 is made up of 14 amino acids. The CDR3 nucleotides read TGCGCCAGCAGCCAAGTGGACAGGGGTGATGGCTACACCTTC. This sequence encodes CASSQVDRGDGYTF.

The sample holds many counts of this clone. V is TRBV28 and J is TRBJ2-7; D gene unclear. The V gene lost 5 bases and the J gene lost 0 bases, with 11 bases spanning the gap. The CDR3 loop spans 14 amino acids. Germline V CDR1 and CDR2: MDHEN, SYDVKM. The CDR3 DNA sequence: TGTGCCAGCAGTCAACCCCCTAGCTCCTACGAGCAGTACTTC. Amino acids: CASSQPPSSYEQYF.

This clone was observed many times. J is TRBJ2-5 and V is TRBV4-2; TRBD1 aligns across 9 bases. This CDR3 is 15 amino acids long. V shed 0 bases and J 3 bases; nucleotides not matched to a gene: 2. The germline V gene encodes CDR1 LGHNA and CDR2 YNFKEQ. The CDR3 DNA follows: TGTGCCAGCAGCCAAGAGGACAGGGGAGAAGAGACCCAGTACTTC. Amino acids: CASSQEDRGEETQYF.

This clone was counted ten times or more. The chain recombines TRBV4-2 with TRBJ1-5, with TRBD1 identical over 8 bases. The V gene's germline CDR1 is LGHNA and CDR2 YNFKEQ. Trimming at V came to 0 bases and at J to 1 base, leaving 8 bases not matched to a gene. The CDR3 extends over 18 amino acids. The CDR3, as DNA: TGTGCCAGCAGCCAAGAAGTCAGGGGGCGCGTAAGCAATCAGCCCCAGCATTTT. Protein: CASSQEVRGRVSNQPQHF.

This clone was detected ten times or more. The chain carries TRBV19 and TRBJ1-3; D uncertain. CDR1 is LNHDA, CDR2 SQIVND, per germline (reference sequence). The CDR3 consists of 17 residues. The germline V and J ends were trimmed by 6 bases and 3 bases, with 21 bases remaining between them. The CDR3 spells CASRALSGAEFGNTIYF. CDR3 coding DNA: TGTGCCAGTAGGGCGCTATCGGGCGCAGAATTTGGAAACACCATATATTTT.